In this sample, the clone carrying this T cell receptor (beta chain) turned up once. Germline V gene data show CDR1 as MNHEY and CDR2 as SVGAGI. The V gene lost 8 bases and the J gene lost 5 bases, with 19 bases spanning the gap. The CDR3 spans 15 residues. The protocol was immunoSEQ multiplex PCR, while the TCRdb copy is restricted to in-frame clones and leaves out a portion. The repertoire holds a few hundred thousand clones, with about 87% as singletons. This entry belongs to a study of blood T cell repertoires in COVID-19. Study information: Spain, Italy and the United States supplied samples that represented acute and convalescent COVID-19.

The chain carries TRBV6-5 and TRBJ2-1; D possibly corresponds to TRBD1 (6 bases). The receptor was derived from a woman between 45 and 65 years old with COVID-19, enrolled during active disease. Sequencing was performed on peripheral blood. The CDR3 bases are TGTGCCAGCCGCTCAACCCGGGACACCCACAATGAGCAGTTCTTC. This sequence encodes CASRSTRDTHNEQFF.